This is a list of T cell receptor beta chains from one sample in a study of blood T cell repertoires in COVID-19. Produced via immunoSEQ multiplex PCR; TCRdb's table is partial and in-frame only. The table has approximately 180,000 clones, approximately 85% seen once; the top ten hold about 9.4%. Sequenced: peripheral blood. Receptor source: a woman of 80 years or more with acute or convalescent COVID-19. Both conserved end residues are part of each CDR3.

cdr3_aa j_call v_call cdr3_length
CASSPGTSGGGYTDTQYF TRBJ2-3 TRBV25-1 18
CSASPSTGGAYGYTF TRBJ1-2 TRBV20-1 15
CAISGRMANTGELFF TRBJ2-2 TRBV10-3 15
CASSFLQGGTEAFF TRBJ1-1 TRBV5-1 14
CAISEEVRNNQPQHF TRBJ1-5 TRBV10-3 15
CASSPRLAGGTYEQYF TRBJ2-7 TRBV9 16
CASSLGLSGNTIYF TRBJ1-3 TRBV5-4 14
CASSETGIDTEAFF TRBJ1-1 TRBV10-1 14
CASSYSRDRGDEQYF TRBJ2-7 TRBV6-6 15
CASSPRTSGAPTDTQYF TRBJ2-3 TRBV4-3 17
CASSQTGGEGYTF TRBJ1-2 TRBV3-1/TRBV3-2 13
CASSPANKGTEAFF TRBJ1-1 TRBV3-1/TRBV3-2 14
CASSMTGGGNQPQHF TRBJ1-5 TRBV19 15
CATSDFKGEGPLRQFF TRBJ2-1 TRBV24-1 16
CASRRGLNTGELFF TRBJ2-2 TRBV7-9 14
CASKELAVGELFF TRBJ2-2 TRBV6-5 13
CASTAWQGTGATEAFF TRBJ1-1 TRBV5-1 16
CASTGQGAGEQYF TRBJ2-7 TRBV6-5 13
CASSLGVRAGRTGELFF TRBJ2-2 TRBV11-2 17
CASSLGGQAEQYF TRBJ2-7 TRBV5-1 13
CASSEALTGPGDFF TRBJ1-1 TRBV2 14
CASSEITGRGPDEQYF TRBJ2-7 TRBV2 16
CASSMDRGPYSNQPQHF TRBJ1-5 TRBV19 17
CAWSEISRDTEAFF TRBJ1-1 TRBV30 14
CASSPSGPPYNEQFF TRBJ2-1 TRBV18 15
CASSPQWATNEKLFF TRBJ1-4 TRBV11-2 15
CASSFPGQGNYGYTF TRBJ1-2 TRBV7-9 15
CASGQGNGYTF TRBJ1-2 TRBV6-5 11
CATSDTTGTGQFF TRBJ2-1 TRBV24-1 13
CSVGRGLGDTEAFF TRBJ1-1 TRBV29-1 14
CASSIGREREKLFF TRBJ1-4 TRBV19 14
CASSQDSGGKVYEQYF TRBJ2-7 TRBV4-1 16
CSVWTAYNEKLFF TRBJ1-4 TRBV29-1 13